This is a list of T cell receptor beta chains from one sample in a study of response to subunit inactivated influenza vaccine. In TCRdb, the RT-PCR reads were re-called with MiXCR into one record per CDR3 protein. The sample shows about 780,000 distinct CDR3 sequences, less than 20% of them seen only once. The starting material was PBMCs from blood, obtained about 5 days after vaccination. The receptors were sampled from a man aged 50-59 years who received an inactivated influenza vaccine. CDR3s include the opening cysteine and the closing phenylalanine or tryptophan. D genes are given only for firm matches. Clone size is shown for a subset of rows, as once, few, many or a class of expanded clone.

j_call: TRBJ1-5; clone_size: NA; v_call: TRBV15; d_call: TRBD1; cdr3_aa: CATSRIRRTGTWNQPQHF; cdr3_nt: TGTGCCACCAGCAGGATTAGACGGACAGGAACATGGAATCAGCCCCAGCATTTT
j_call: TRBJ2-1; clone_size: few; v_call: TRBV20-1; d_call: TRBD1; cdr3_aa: CSARGLQGEGYNEQFF; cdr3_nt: TGCAGTGCTAGAGGCCTACAGGGGGAAGGCTACAATGAGCAGTTCTTC
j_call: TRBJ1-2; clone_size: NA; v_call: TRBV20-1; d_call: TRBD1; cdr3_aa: CSAPRTGANYGYTF; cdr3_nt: TGCAGTGCTCCTAGGACAGGAGCTAACTATGGCTACACCTTC
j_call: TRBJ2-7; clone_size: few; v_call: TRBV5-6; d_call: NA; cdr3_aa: CASSFGGAGINEQYF; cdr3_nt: TGTGCCAGCAGCTTCGGTGGGGCAGGGATAAACGAGCAGTACTTC
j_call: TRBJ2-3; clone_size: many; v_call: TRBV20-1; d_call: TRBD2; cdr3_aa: CSARRGEDTQYF; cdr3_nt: TGCAGTGCTCGGCGGGGGGAAGATACGCAGTATTTT
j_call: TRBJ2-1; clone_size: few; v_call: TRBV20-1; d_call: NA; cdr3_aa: CSATSGATMGFNEQFF; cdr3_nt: TGCAGTGCAACCTCGGGGGCTACGATGGGTTTCAATGAGCAGTTCTTC
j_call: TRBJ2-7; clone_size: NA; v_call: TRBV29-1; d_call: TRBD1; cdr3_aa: CSVEDRTGTRYEQYF; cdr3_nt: TGCAGCGTTGAAGATCGGACAGGGACCCGTTACGAGCAGTACTTC
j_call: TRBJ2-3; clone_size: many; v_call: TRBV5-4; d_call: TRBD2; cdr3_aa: CASSLLAGLTDTQYF; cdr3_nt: TGTGCCAGCAGCTTACTAGCGGGATTGACAGATACGCAGTATTTT
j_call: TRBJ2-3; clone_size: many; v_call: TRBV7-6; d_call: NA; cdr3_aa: CASSFGGSRTDTQYF; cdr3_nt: TGTGCCAGCAGCTTCGGGGGATCCCGCACAGATACGCAGTATTTT
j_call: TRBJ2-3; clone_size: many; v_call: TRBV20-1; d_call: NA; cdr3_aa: CSANTGITDTQYF; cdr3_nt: TGCAGTGCAAACACAGGGATCACAGATACGCAGTATTTT
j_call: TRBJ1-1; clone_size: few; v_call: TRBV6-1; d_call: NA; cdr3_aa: CASNRLGDSTEAFF; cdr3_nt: TGTGCCAGCAATCGTTTGGGGGATAGCACTGAAGCTTTCTTT
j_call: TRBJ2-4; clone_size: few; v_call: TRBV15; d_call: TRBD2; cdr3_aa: CATSRAGGGQYF; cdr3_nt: TGTGCCACCAGCAGAGCGGGAGGGGGTCAGTACTTC
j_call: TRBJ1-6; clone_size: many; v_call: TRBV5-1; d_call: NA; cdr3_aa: CASSLTGDNSPLHF; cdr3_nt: TGCGCCAGCAGCTTAACCGGGGATAATTCACCCCTCCACTTT
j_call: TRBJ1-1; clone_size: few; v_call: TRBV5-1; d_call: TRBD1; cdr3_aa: CASSSGDGLTQGTEAFF; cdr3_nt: TGCGCCAGCAGCTCGGGGGACGGTCTAACACAGGGGACTGAAGCTTTCTTT
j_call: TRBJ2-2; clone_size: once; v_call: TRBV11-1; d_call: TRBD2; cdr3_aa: CASSLGGLAGRNTGELFF; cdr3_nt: TGTGCCAGCAGCTTAGGTGGACTAGCGGGGAGGAACACCGGGGAGCTGTTTTTT
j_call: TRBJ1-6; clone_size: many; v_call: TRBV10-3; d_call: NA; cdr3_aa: CAIRGESKRSPLHF; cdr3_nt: TGTGCCATCCGCGGGGAAAGCAAACGTTCACCCCTCCACTTT
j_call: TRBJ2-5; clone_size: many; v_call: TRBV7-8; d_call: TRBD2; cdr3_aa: CASSLGMGREETQYF; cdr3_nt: TGTGCCAGCAGCTTGGGAATGGGGAGGGAAGAGACCCAGTACTTC
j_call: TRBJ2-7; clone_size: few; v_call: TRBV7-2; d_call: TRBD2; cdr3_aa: CASSTLAGGPYEQYF; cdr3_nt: TGTGCCAGCAGCACACTAGCGGGGGGACCCTACGAGCAGTACTTC
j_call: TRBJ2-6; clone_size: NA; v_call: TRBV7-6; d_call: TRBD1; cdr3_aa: CASSLTGTGFSGANVLTF; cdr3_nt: TGTGCCAGCAGCTTAACCGGGACAGGATTCTCTGGGGCCAACGTCCTGACTTTC
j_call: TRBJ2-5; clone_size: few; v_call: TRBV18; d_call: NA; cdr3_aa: CASSPPALKETQYF; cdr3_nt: TGTGCCAGCTCACCACCTGCCCTGAAAGAGACCCAGTACTTC
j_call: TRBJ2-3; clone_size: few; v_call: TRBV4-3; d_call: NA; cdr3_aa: CASSQAQTSTDTQYF; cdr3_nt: TGCGCCAGCAGCCAAGCCCAGACTAGCACAGATACGCAGTATTTT
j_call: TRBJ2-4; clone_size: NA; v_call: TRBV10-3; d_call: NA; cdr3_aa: CAISESGEYIKNIQYF; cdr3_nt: TGTGCCATCAGTGAGTCGGGGGAATATATCAAAAACATTCAGTACTTC
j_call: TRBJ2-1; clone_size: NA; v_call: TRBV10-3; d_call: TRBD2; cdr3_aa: CAISASLAGEINEQFF; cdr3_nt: TGTGCCATCAGTGCGTCACTAGCGGGAGAAATCAATGAGCAGTTCTTC
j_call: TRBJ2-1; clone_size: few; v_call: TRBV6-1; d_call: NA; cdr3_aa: CASSLRDFIFGEQFF; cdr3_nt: TGTGCCAGCAGCCTCCGGGACTTTATTTTCGGTGAGCAGTTCTTC
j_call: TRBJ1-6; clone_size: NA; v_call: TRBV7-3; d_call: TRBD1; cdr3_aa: CASSPTGGRSPLHF; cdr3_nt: TGTGCCAGCAGCCCCACAGGGGGCAGATCACCCCTCCACTTT
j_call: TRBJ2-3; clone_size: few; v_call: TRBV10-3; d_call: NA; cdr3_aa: CAISESTSVDTQYF; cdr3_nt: TGTGCCATCAGTGAGTCGACTTCCGTAGATACGCAGTATTTT
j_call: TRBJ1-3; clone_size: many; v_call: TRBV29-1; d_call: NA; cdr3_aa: CSVNLDTQRLYF; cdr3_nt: TGCAGCGTCAACTTGGACACGCAACGTCTATATTTT
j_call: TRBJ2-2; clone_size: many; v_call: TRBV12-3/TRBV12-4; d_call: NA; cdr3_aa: CASSSPGPMNTGELFF; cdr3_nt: TGTGCCAGCAGTTCCCCGGGACCCATGAACACCGGGGAGCTGTTTTTT
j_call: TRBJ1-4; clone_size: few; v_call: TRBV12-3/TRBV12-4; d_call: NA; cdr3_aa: CASSSRSFEQKLFF; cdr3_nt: TGTGCCAGCAGTTCCCGGAGTTTTGAGCAAAAACTGTTTTTT
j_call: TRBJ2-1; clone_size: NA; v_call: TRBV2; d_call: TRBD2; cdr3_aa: CASSAAAGGPYNEQFF; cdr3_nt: TGTGCCAGCAGTGCAGCGGCGGGGGGGCCCTACAATGAGCAGTTCTTC
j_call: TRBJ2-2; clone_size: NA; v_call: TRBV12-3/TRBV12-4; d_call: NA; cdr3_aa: CASSILINTGELFF; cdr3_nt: TGTGCCAGCAGTATACTTATAAACACCGGGGAGCTGTTTTTT
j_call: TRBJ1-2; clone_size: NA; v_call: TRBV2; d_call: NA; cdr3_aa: CASMRRESNYGYTF; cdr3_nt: TGTGCCAGCATGAGAAGGGAATCTAACTATGGCTACACCTTC
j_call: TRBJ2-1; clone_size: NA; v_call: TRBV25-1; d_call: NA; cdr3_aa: CASRDVGSKQFF; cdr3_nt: TGTGCCAGCAGGGACGTAGGAAGTAAGCAGTTCTTC
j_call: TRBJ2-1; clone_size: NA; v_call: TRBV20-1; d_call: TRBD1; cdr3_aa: CSASGTGKNEQFF; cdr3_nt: TGCAGTGCTAGCGGGACAGGAAAGAATGAGCAGTTCTTC
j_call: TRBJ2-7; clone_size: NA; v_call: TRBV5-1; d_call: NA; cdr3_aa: CASSQSRGITAEQYF; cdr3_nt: TGCGCCAGCAGCCAGTCACGGGGCATCACAGCCGAGCAGTACTTC
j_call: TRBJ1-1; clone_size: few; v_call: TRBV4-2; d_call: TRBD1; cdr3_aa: CASSRDRWRLNTEAFF; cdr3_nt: TGTGCCAGCAGCCGGGACAGGTGGAGGTTGAACACTGAAGCTTTCTTT
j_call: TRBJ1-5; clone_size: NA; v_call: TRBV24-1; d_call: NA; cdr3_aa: CATSDSLGGLNQPQHF; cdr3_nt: TGTGCCACCAGTGATTCCCTAGGGGGGCTTAATCAGCCCCAGCATTTT
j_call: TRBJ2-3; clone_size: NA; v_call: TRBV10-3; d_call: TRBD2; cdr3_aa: CAISITGTSGDTQYF; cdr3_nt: TGTGCCATCAGTATTACCGGGACTAGCGGAGATACGCAGTATTTT
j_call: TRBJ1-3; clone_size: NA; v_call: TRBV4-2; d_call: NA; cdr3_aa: CASSQESRVAFGNTIYF; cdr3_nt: TGTGCCAGCAGCCAAGAATCCAGGGTGGCCTTTGGAAACACCATATATTTT
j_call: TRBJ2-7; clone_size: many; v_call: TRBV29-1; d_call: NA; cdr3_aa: CSVEGASDSYEQYF; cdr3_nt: TGCAGCGTTGAGGGGGCCTCGGATTCCTACGAGCAGTACTTC
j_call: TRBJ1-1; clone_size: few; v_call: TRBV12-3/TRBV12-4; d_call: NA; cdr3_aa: CASTPRGRNTEAFF; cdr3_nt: TGTGCCAGCACTCCCCGGGGCCGGAACACTGAAGCTTTCTTT
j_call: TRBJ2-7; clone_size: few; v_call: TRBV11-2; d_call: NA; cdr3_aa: CASSLAPSAYEQYF; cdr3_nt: TGTGCCAGCAGCCTCGCGCCTAGCGCATACGAGCAGTACTTC
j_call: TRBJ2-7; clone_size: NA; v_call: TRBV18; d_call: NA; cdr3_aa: CASSTQGGGYEQYF; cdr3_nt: TGTGCCAGCTCAACTCAGGGGGGCGGCTACGAGCAGTACTTC
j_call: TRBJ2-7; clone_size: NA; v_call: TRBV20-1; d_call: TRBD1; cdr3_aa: CSVSPRTGVSYEQYF; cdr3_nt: TGCAGTGTATCTCCCAGGACAGGGGTTTCCTACGAGCAGTACTTC
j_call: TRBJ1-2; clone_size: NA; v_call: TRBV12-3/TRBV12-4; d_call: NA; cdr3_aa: CASSPFRDMGYTF; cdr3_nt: TGTGCCAGCAGTCCGTTCCGGGACATGGGCTACACCTTC
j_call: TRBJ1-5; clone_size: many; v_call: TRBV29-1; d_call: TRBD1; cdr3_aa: CSVELRQGQPQHF; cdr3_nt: TGCAGCGTTGAATTGAGACAGGGCCAGCCCCAGCATTTT
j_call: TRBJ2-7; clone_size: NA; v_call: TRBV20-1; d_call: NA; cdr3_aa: CSASGQTNEQYF; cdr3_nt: TGCAGTGCGTCCGGGCAGACAAACGAGCAGTACTTC
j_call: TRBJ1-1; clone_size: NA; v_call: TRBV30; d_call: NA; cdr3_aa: CAWSPRSLATEAFF; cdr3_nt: TGTGCCTGGAGTCCCCGGTCTCTTGCCACTGAAGCTTTCTTT
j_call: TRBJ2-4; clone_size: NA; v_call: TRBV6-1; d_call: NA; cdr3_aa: CASSRPVEGAKNIQYF; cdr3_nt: TGTGCCAGCAGCCGTCCGGTCGAGGGAGCCAAAAACATTCAGTACTTC
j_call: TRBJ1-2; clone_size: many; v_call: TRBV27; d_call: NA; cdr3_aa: CASSRVGGVHGYTF; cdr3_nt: TGTGCCAGCAGCCGCGTCGGAGGGGTTCATGGCTACACCTTC
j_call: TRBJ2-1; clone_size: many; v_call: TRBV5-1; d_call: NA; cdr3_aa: CASSRPQGNTYSNEQFF; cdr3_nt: TGCGCCAGCAGCCGCCCACAGGGAAACACTTATTCCAATGAGCAGTTCTTC
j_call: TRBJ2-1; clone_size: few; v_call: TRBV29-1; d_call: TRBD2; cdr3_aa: CSVTGLAGINEQFF; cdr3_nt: TGCAGCGTCACCGGACTAGCGGGAATCAATGAGCAGTTCTTC
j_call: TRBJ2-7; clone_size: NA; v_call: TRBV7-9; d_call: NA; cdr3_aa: CASSPNPRDWTYEQYF; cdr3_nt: TGTGCCAGCAGCCCTAACCCGAGGGACTGGACCTACGAGCAGTACTTC
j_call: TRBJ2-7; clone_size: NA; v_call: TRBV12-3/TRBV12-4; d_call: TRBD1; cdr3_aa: CASSPVGDRVDYEQYF; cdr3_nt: TGTGCCAGCAGTCCAGTCGGGGACAGGGTAGACTACGAGCAGTACTTC
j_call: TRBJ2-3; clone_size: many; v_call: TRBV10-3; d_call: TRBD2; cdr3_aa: CATLSGITDTQYF; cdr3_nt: TGTGCCACCCTTAGCGGGATCACAGATACGCAGTATTTT